This T cell receptor (beta chain) stems from a study of sequential checkpoint blockade in melanoma. Study-level information: Randomization was 1:1 between first-line nivolumab→ipilimumab and ipilimumab→nivolumab. Each arm's sequence ended with maintenance nivolumab.

Treatment given: randomized to nivolumab then ipilimumab (arm A) or the reverse (arm B). Patients had received no earlier DNA-damaging chemotherapy. From thawed PBMCs, live CD3+CD8+ cells negative for CD19 and CD56 were sorted. The data were produced by immunoSEQ multiplex PCR, yet TCRdb's version contains in-frame clones alone and is incomplete. The sample lists about 17,000 clones, roughly 72% seen once, with approximately 35% in the top ten. V lost 0 bases, J lost 3 bases, and 8 bases lay in between. This CDR3 spans 14 amino acids. From germline, CDR1 is MNHNY and CDR2 SVGAGI (reference sequence). This clone was detected once.

The material was CD8+ T cells sorted from blood (inferred from file names), obtained from a patient given nivolumab and ipilimumab in sequence. The chain couples TRBV6-6 to TRBJ1-1; D not certain. This clonotype was sampled from a human donor with melanoma. The DNA of the CDR3 is TGTGCCAGCAGTTACTCCGGGGTATACACTGAAGCTTTCTTT. Its protein is CASSYSGVYTEAFF.